This T cell receptor beta chain stems from a study of T cell clones after liver transplantation. The repertoire was sequenced with immunoSEQ multiplex PCR; TCRdb's copy has only in-frame clones and lacks some. The data contain around 75,000 clones, approximately 81% of them singletons. Trimming took 3 bases from V and 5 from J, leaving 16 bases between them. Germline CDR1 and CDR2: LNHDA and SQIVND (reference sequence). The CDR3 runs 15 residues. This receptor was taken from a human patient who received a liver transplant. A subset of T cells may come from the graft donor. The material sequenced was CD4+ T cells from blood, taken less than 50 months after liver transplant. This chain uses TRBV19 with TRBJ2-5, with TRBD1 as a possible D gene (8 bases). CDR3 in amino acids: CASSIGQGGLETQYF. The CDR3 DNA follows: TGTGCCAGTAGTATCGGACAGGGAGGGTTGGAGACCCAGTACTTC. The full variable domain, in which reference TRBV19 and TRBJ2-5 provide the parts outside the CDR3, is DGGITQSPKYLFRKEGQNVTLSCEQNLNHDAMYWYRQDPGQGLRLIYYSQIVNDFQKGDIAEGYSVSREKKESFPLTVTSAQKNPTAFYLCASSIGQGGLETQYFGPGTRLLVL.